These T cell receptor beta chains were read from a single sample in a study of blood T cells in healthy people across ages. TCRdb redid the calling of the 5' RACE reads with MiXCR, one entry per CDR3 protein. The sample has 1.5 million or so distinct CDR3 sequences, roughly 40% seen once. Sequencing was carried out using blood. The source of these receptors is a young woman in good health. The CDR3 runs from the conserved cysteine through the conserved F or W. The D gene is left open where the match is weak. The size of a clone is reported for some rows only, either as once, few or many, or as a class for expanded clones.

cdr3_length j_call clone_size d_call v_call cdr3_aa cdr3_nt
13 TRBJ1-2 NA NA TRBV5-1 CASSFDNNYGYTF TGCGCCAGCAGCTTTGACAATAACTATGGCTACACCTTC
15 TRBJ2-3 many TRBD2 TRBV7-3 CASSLAGPSTDTQYF TGTGCCAGCAGCCTAGCGGGACCAAGCACAGATACGCAGTATTTT
17 TRBJ1-1 few TRBD1 TRBV3-1 CASSQGAAGGMNTEAFF TGTGCCAGCAGCCAAGGGGCGGCAGGGGGCATGAACACTGAAGCTTTCTTT
16 TRBJ2-2 NA TRBD2 TRBV27 CASSFGLAEHPGELFF TGTGCCAGCAGTTTTGGACTAGCGGAGCACCCCGGGGAGCTGTTTTTT
16 TRBJ2-3 NA TRBD2 TRBV6-1 CASSELIAGGTDTQYF TGTGCCAGCAGTGAACTCATAGCGGGGGGCACAGATACGCAGTATTTT
16 TRBJ2-1 once NA TRBV21-1 CASSKGTGDLQETQFF TGTGCCAGCAGCAAAGGGACAGGAGACCTCCAAGAGACCCAGTTCTTC
15 TRBJ2-3 few TRBD2 TRBV9 CASSASGGHTDTQYF TGTGCCAGCAGCGCTAGCGGGGGGCACACAGATACGCAGTATTTT
15 TRBJ1-5 NA TRBD1 TRBV2 CASTLGTVSNQPQHF TGTGCCAGCACCCTAGGGACAGTGAGCAATCAGCCCCAGCATTTT
18 TRBJ2-7 few TRBD2 TRBV6-5 CASSLGPFLAGTSYEQYF TGTGCCAGCAGTTTAGGGCCTTTTTTAGCGGGGACATCCTACGAGCAGTACTTC
12 TRBJ2-7 NA NA TRBV6-5 CASQKDGLRQYF TGTGCCAGCCAGAAGGACGGTCTAAGGCAGTACTTC
19 TRBJ2-2 NA TRBD2 TRBV27 CASSLVAGGLFQKGGELFF TGTGCCAGCTCCCTCGTAGCGGGGGGGCTCTTCCAAAAGGGCGGGGAGCTGTTTTTT
14 TRBJ2-7 NA NA TRBV2 CASSDGPGSYEQYF TGTGCCAGCAGTGACGGTCCGGGATCCTACGAGCAGTACTTC
17 TRBJ1-3 NA TRBD1 TRBV18 CASSPVLGQGGRDTIYF TGTGCCAGCTCACCAGTCCTCGGGCAGGGGGGACGTGACACCATATATTTT
13 TRBJ1-1 few NA TRBV12-3/TRBV12-4 CASSLDPGPEAFF TGTGCCAGCAGTTTAGATCCGGGACCTGAAGCTTTCTTT
17 TRBJ1-1 NA NA TRBV10-3 CAISEGAGGVRNTEAFF TGTGCCATCAGTGAGGGGGCCGGGGGGGTGAGGAACACTGAAGCTTTCTTT
13 TRBJ1-1 few NA TRBV12-3/TRBV12-4 CASSLGGQTEAFF TGTGCCAGCAGTTTGGGTGGCCAGACTGAAGCTTTCTTT
17 TRBJ2-7 NA NA TRBV4-2 CASSQDLRDKSSYEQYF TGTGCCAGCAGCCAAGACCTTCGAGACAAAAGCTCCTACGAGCAGTACTTC
16 TRBJ2-3 few NA TRBV7-2 CASSLMWGSSTDTQYF TGTGCCAGCAGCTTAATGTGGGGGAGCAGCACAGATACGCAGTATTTT
15 TRBJ2-2 NA TRBD1 TRBV12-3/TRBV12-4 CASRAGTEPTGELFF TGTGCCAGCAGAGCCGGGACAGAGCCCACCGGGGAGCTGTTTTTT
13 TRBJ1-2 once NA TRBV20-1 CSARGDSHYGYTF TGCAGTGCTAGAGGTGACAGTCACTATGGCTACACCTTC
13 TRBJ1-2 NA NA TRBV28 CAGGDTSNYGYTF TGTGCCGGAGGGGACACCTCTAACTATGGCTACACCTTC
13 TRBJ1-1 NA NA TRBV10-3 CAISEVQNTEAFF TGTGCCATCAGTGAGGTTCAGAACACTGAAGCTTTCTTT
15 TRBJ2-5 NA TRBD2 TRBV6-5 CASSYSTSGSREQYF TGTGCCAGCAGTTACTCGACTAGCGGGAGTAGAGAGCAGTACTTC
16 TRBJ1-2 NA NA TRBV25-1 CASSKDRTDTNYGYTF TGTGCCAGCAGCAAAGATAGGACAGACACCAACTATGGCTACACCTTC
13 TRBJ2-7 few TRBD1 TRBV20-1 CSAPGGQGYEQYF TGCAGTGCCCCCGGGGGACAGGGGTACGAGCAGTACTTC
15 TRBJ2-7 NA TRBD2 TRBV29-1 CSVEGGRGSYNEQYF TGCAGCGTTGAGGGAGGGAGAGGGTCCTACAATGAGCAGTACTTC
12 TRBJ2-7 few TRBD1 TRBV28 CASGAGGQVSYF TGTGCCAGCGGGGCAGGGGGCCAGGTTTCGTACTTC
13 TRBJ1-5 NA NA TRBV6-5 CASSYSGKQPQHF TGTGCCAGCAGTTACTCAGGGAAGCAGCCCCAGCATTTT
13 TRBJ2-5 few NA TRBV24-1 CATSGGGAETRYF TGTGCCACCAGTGGAGGAGGGGCAGAGACCCGGTACTTC
15 TRBJ2-7 NA TRBD1 TRBV7-2 CASSLVGDSFYEQYF TGTGCCAGCAGCTTAGTTGGGGACAGCTTCTACGAGCAGTACTTC
16 TRBJ1-4 NA NA TRBV20-1 CSARGSSDATNEKLFF TGCAGTGCTAGAGGGTCTAGTGACGCAACTAATGAAAAACTGTTTTTT
13 TRBJ2-5 many NA TRBV6-5 CASRDYGGQTQYF TGTGCCAGCCGGGACTACGGGGGGCAGACCCAGTACTTC
16 TRBJ2-5 NA TRBD2 TRBV7-2 CASSLVGTSGGNEQYF TGTGCCAGCAGCTTAGTTGGGACTAGCGGGGGCAATGAGCAGTACTTC
12 TRBJ1-3 once NA TRBV29-1 CSVREVENTIYF TGCAGCGTAAGGGAAGTGGAAAACACCATATATTTT
14 TRBJ2-5 NA NA TRBV12-5 CASGSVPPQETQYF TGTGCTAGTGGTTCGGTACCCCCGCAAGAGACCCAGTACTTC
15 TRBJ2-1 few NA TRBV5-1 CASCQRQSSYNEQFF TGCGCCAGCTGTCAGCGGCAAAGCTCCTACAATGAGCAGTTCTTC
19 TRBJ2-3 NA TRBD2 TRBV6-5 CASSYLEGLGGRGTDTQYF TGTGCCAGCAGTTACCTCGAGGGATTGGGAGGGAGAGGCACAGATACGCAGTATTTT
19 TRBJ1-5 NA NA TRBV9 CASSGTGAGRFLGNQPQHF TGTGCCAGCAGCGGGACGGGGGCAGGGCGGTTTTTAGGCAATCAGCCCCAGCATTTT
15 TRBJ2-3 NA NA TRBV5-1 CASSLEAGDWDTQYF TGCGCCAGCAGCTTGGAGGCAGGGGATTGGGATACGCAGTATTTT
15 TRBJ2-5 NA TRBD2 TRBV29-1 CSVEWGGGPKETQYF TGCAGCGTTGAATGGGGCGGGGGGCCGAAAGAGACCCAGTACTTC
12 TRBJ2-7 NA NA TRBV5-1 CASSLPAHEQYF TGCGCCAGCAGCTTGCCAGCCCATGAGCAGTACTTC
16 TRBJ2-5 NA TRBD2 TRBV25-1 CDSSELKPAGQETQYF TGTGACAGCAGTGAATTGAAGCCAGCGGGGCAAGAGACCCAGTACTTC
15 TRBJ1-6 NA NA TRBV12-3/TRBV12-4 CASSLRGRGGSPLHF TGTGCCAGCAGTTTAAGAGGTCGGGGGGGATCACCCCTCCACTTT